The rows below give T cell receptor beta chains drawn from one sample of a study of technical replicates of blood from a few donors. Sequencing used immunoSEQ multiplex PCR; TCRdb keeps in-frame clones, though not all of them. In the table there are 70,000 or so clones, around 92% of which are singletons. The sample comprised T cells isolated from PBMCs. The receptors stem from a human donor in good health. Some clones in this sample may be carry-over from other donors' samples. Each CDR3 is given with its conserved first and last residue. Fields, in order: V gene, clone size, D gene, J gene, CDR3 protein, CDR3 DNA. A D gene is named only where the DNA matches it firmly. The size of a clone is reported for some rows only, either as once, few or many, or as a class for expanded clones.

TRBV28	-	-	TRBJ2-7	CASSPGFTYEQYF	TGTGCCAGCAGCCCCGGTTTTACCTACGAGCAGTACTTC
TRBV7-9	-	-	TRBJ2-5	CASSPVAGFQETQYF	TGTGCCAGCAGCCCTGTAGCAGGGTTCCAAGAGACCCAGTACTTC
TRBV6-6	once	-	TRBJ1-2	CASSYSSLGGYGYTF	TGTGCCAGCAGTTACTCGAGTTTGGGGGGCTATGGCTACACCTTC
TRBV4-1	-	TRBD1	TRBJ1-1	CASSQVLVFGTGPSMNTEAFF	TGCGCCAGCAGCCAAGTGCTAGTCTTTGGGACAGGGCCTTCCATGAACACTGAAGCTTTCTTT
TRBV5-4	-	TRBD1	TRBJ2-3	CASSFEPGRGLGTDTQYF	TGTGCCAGCAGCTTTGAACCGGGCAGGGGGCTCGGCACAGATACGCAGTATTTT
TRBV19	-	-	TRBJ1-5	CASSEGERGNQPQHF	TGTGCCAGTAGTGAGGGGGAAAGGGGCAATCAGCCCCAGCATTTT
TRBV6-4	-	-	TRBJ1-1	CASSTGQNTEAFF	TGTGCCAGCAGCACGGGACAGAACACTGAAGCTTTCTTT
TRBV5-1	once	-	TRBJ2-5	CASSLRGGSETQYF	TGCGCCAGCAGCTTGAGAGGAGGGTCGGAGACCCAGTACTTC
TRBV28	-	-	TRBJ1-4	CASSLREKLFF	TGTGCCAGCAGTTTACGGGAAAAACTGTTTTTT
TRBV5-5	once	TRBD1	TRBJ2-7	CASSQGQGGYEQYF	TGTGCCAGCAGCCAGGGACAGGGAGGCTACGAGCAGTACTTC
TRBV19	once	TRBD2	TRBJ2-3	CASTNRGGPYSTDTQYF	TGTGCCAGTACTAACCGGGGGGGCCCCTATAGCACAGATACGCAGTATTTT
TRBV6-6	-	TRBD2	TRBJ2-7	CASSLKTSGRYEQYF	TGTGCCAGCAGTCTTAAAACTAGCGGGAGATACGAGCAGTACTTC
TRBV9	-	TRBD2	TRBJ2-1	CASSIGGGAYEQFF	TGTGCCAGCAGCATCGGCGGGGGGGCCTATGAGCAGTTCTTC
TRBV19	-	-	TRBJ1-1	CASSKWRRNTEAFF	TGTGCCAGTAGTAAGTGGCGGAGGAACACTGAAGCTTTCTTT
TRBV9	-	TRBD1	TRBJ2-7	CASSPRQGGSYEQYF	TGTGCCAGCAGCCCCCGACAGGGGGGCTCCTACGAGCAGTACTTC
TRBV30	-	-	TRBJ2-2	CAWSQGTGELFF	TGTGCCTGGAGTCAGGGAACCGGGGAGCTGTTTTTT
TRBV7-6	-	TRBD2	TRBJ2-7	CASSLATSGGHSYEQYF	TGTGCCAGCAGCTTAGCGACTAGCGGGGGCCACTCCTACGAGCAGTACTTC
TRBV14	-	-	TRBJ2-7	CASSQTDVPRSQYF	TGTGCCAGCAGCCAAACAGATGTCCCGCGTTCGCAGTACTTC
TRBV4-2	-	TRBD1	TRBJ2-3	CASSQDAQGAADTQYF	TGTGCCAGCAGCCAAGATGCACAGGGGGCTGCAGATACGCAGTATTTT
TRBV19	-	-	TRBJ2-7	CASSIDGREYEQYF	TGTGCCAGTAGTATAGATGGCAGGGAATACGAGCAGTACTTC
TRBV18	once	TRBD1	TRBJ2-7	CASSAELGTGAEQYF	TGTGCCAGCTCAGCAGAGTTGGGGACAGGGGCCGAGCAGTACTTC
TRBV11-3	-	-	TRBJ2-5	CASSPRTDSEETQYF	TGTGCCAGCAGTCCTCGAACGGACAGCGAAGAGACCCAGTACTTC
TRBV7-9	-	TRBD2	TRBJ2-7	CASSLVAGGYEQYF	TGTGCCAGCAGCTTGGTAGCGGGGGGTTACGAGCAGTACTTC
TRBV28	-	TRBD1	TRBJ2-7	CASSDRGLYYEQYF	TGTGCCAGCAGCGACAGGGGCCTCTACTACGAGCAGTACTTC
TRBV28	-	TRBD1	TRBJ2-7	CASSNPGQGPTSYEQYF	TGTGCCAGCAGTAACCCGGGACAGGGCCCTACTTCCTACGAGCAGTACTTC
TRBV27	-	-	TRBJ1-1	CASSSRRRGLKPKRDTEAFF	TGTGCCAGCAGTTCCCGCCGACGGGGTCTGAAACCCAAAAGGGACACTGAAGCTTTCTTT
TRBV9	-	-	TRBJ2-5	CASSQTGLQETQYF	TGTGCCAGCAGCCAAACCGGACTACAAGAGACCCAGTACTTC
TRBV10-3	-	-	TRBJ1-1	CAISESTTAPGGGTEAFF	TGTGCCATCAGTGAGTCGACAACAGCCCCGGGGGGGGGCACTGAAGCTTTCTTT
TRBV28	-	-	TRBJ1-2	CASSRIAGANYGYTF	TGTGCCAGCAGTCGTATCGCAGGGGCTAACTATGGCTACACCTTC
TRBV7-6	-	TRBD1	TRBJ2-5	CASSQGTAQETQYF	TGTGCCAGCAGCCAAGGGACAGCCCAAGAGACCCAGTACTTC
TRBV5-4	-	-	TRBJ2-5	CASSLLPKRTEETQYF	TGTGCCAGCAGCCTGTTGCCCAAACGCACGGAAGAGACCCAGTACTTC
TRBV28	-	TRBD2	TRBJ2-7	CASSQVLGATSGRNSYEQYF	TGTGCCAGCAGCCAAGTTCTGGGGGCAACTAGCGGGAGGAACTCCTACGAGCAGTACTTC
TRBV29-1	-	-	TRBJ1-2	CSVESRGPYGYTF	TGCAGCGTTGAGTCCAGGGGACCCTATGGCTACACCTTC
TRBV25-1	-	TRBD1	TRBJ1-1	CASSDLGQLSGTEAFF	TGTGCCAGCAGTGACTTGGGACAGCTTTCTGGCACTGAAGCTTTCTTT
TRBV29-1	once	-	TRBJ1-2	CSVDGGGVDGYTF	TGCAGCGTTGACGGGGGGGGTGTGGATGGCTACACCTTC
TRBV6-5	-	TRBD1	TRBJ1-3	CASSYRTGNPGNTIYF	TGTGCCAGCAGTTACCGGACAGGAAATCCTGGAAACACCATATATTTT
TRBV30	-	TRBD1	TRBJ1-2	CAWGQGYGYTF	TGTGCCTGGGGACAGGGCTATGGCTACACCTTC
TRBV5-1	-	-	TRBJ2-1	CASSIDSRNNEQFF	TGCGCCAGCAGTATCGATAGCCGAAACAATGAGCAGTTCTTC
TRBV12-2	-	-	TRBJ1-1	CASRNAGGGTEAFF	TGTGCAAGTCGGAACGCAGGGGGAGGCACTGAAGCTTTCTTT
TRBV5-1	-	-	TRBJ2-1	CASSLVRGSENEQFF	TGCGCCAGCAGCTTGGTTCGGGGGAGCGAAAATGAGCAGTTCTTC
TRBV7-6	-	-	TRBJ2-1	CASSLAPRSSYNEQFF	TGTGCCAGCAGCTTAGCCCCGCGGAGCTCCTACAATGAGCAGTTCTTC
TRBV6-1	-	-	TRBJ1-1	CASSEAARTEAFF	TGTGCCAGCAGTGAAGCTGCCAGAACTGAAGCTTTCTTT